Presented here are 2 T cell receptor beta chains from one specimen sequenced in a study of blood T cell repertoires in COVID-19. Some clones are missing from TCRdb's copy, which holds only in-frame ones; the method was immunoSEQ multiplex PCR. The table includes tens of thousands of clones, more than 70% detected once. Sample: peripheral blood. The receptors originated from a human donor in a cohort sampled during active COVID-19.

This clone occurred a few times. This rearrangement joins TRBV19 to TRBJ1-5, with 10 nucleotides matching TRBD1. The CDR3 sequence is 16 residues long. Trimming removed 3 bases from V and 11 bases from J; junction bases left unmatched: 13. Germline values: CDR1 LNHDA, CDR2 SQIVND (reference sequence). The CDR3 DNA follows: TGTGCCAGTAGTATCCAGACAGGGGGCGCGATTCGGACCCAGCATTTT. Its translation: CASSIQTGGAIRTQHF.

The chain couples TRBV4-2 to TRBJ2-1; 10 bases are a match to TRBD2. There are 17 residues in the CDR3. Germline CDR1 is LGHNA and CDR2 is YNFKEQ. The V gene end was trimmed by 1 base and the J gene end by 4 bases; junction bases not matched to a gene: 7. DNA for the CDR3: TGTGCCAGCAGCCAAGGGCACAGCGGGGGGGTATACAATGAGCAGTTCTTC. Translated, it gives CASSQGHSGGVYNEQFF.